This entry concerns a single TCR beta chain. V lost 0 bases and J 0 bases, leaving 14 bases between the germline ends. CDR1 and CDR2 (germline): SGHVS, FQNEAQ. The CDR3 consists of 17 residues. Via MiXCR, TCRdb re-called the reads, giving one row per CDR3 protein. The table includes 510,000 or so distinct CDR3 sequences, 26% detected once. The sample is drawn from a study of T cell repertoires in cytomegalovirus infection. The chain uses TRBV7-8 and TRBJ1-1, with D hard to call. Sequenced: PBMCs. The clonotype originates from a human donor in good health (CMV status not recorded). Some clones in this sample may be carry-over from other donors' samples. In DNA form, the CDR3 reads TGTGCCAGCAGCTTAGCGAAAGTGGTCAGCCTGAACACTGAAGCTTTCTTT. Translation: CASSLAKVVSLNTEAFF. Complete variable domain (other parts from reference TRBV7-8 and TRBJ1-1): GAGVSQSPRYKVAKRGQDVALRCDPISGHVSLFWYQQALGQGPEFLTYFQNEAQLDKSGLPSDRFFAERPEGSVSTLKIQRTQQEDSAVYLCASSLAKVVSLNTEAFFGQGTRLTVV.